This entry lists 15 T cell receptor beta chains sequenced from one sample in a study of T cells in Graves' hyperthyroidism and ophthalmopathy. There were TCR beta CDR3 regions amplified from RNA transcripts. A first-round RT-PCR of the TCR CDR3 used the HTBI primer set. TCRdb independently ran MiXCR on the multiplex PCR reads; one entry per CDR3 protein. Altogether almost 500,000 distinct CDR3 sequences are present, less than 25% being singletons, with the ten largest covering approximately 49%. The sample was blood. The origin of the receptors is a woman in her 70s with Graves' ophthalmopathy.

The V gene is TRBV12-3 or TRBV12-4, the J gene TRBJ1-1, with D possibly being TRBD1 (5 bases). V was clipped by 3 bases and J by 4 bases, with 12 bases between them. The CDR3 is 14 amino acids. In DNA, the CDR3 is TGTGCCAGCAGTTTGCAGGGTATCGGCACTGAAGCTTTCTTT. It specifies CASSLQGIGTEAFF.

This clonotype was recorded many times. The chain combines TRBV12-3 or TRBV12-4 with TRBJ2-2, with 11 bases that match TRBD2. The CDR3 sequence is 15 residues long. V shed 6 bases and J 6 bases; nucleotides not matched to a gene: 6. CDR3 protein: CASSPTSGRSGELFF. The CDR3 DNA reads as TGTGCCAGCAGCCCAACTAGCGGGAGATCCGGGGAGCTGTTTTTT.

This clonotype was observed a handful of times. The chain employs TRBV6-1 and TRBJ1-4; D is unresolved. The CDR3 is 18 amino acids. Germline assignment: CDR1 MNHNS and CDR2 SASEGT. The V and J ends lost 2 bases and 0 bases respectively, with 16 bases between them. For the CDR3, the DNA is TGTGCCAGCAGTGAATTTAATCGAGCCCTCGCAACTAATGAAAAACTGTTTTTT. Translating it yields CASSEFNRALATNEKLFF.

In its sample, this clonotype was seen a few times. The V gene is TRBV5-1, the J gene TRBJ2-7, with no clear D. This CDR3 is built from 17 residues. The germline V and J ends were trimmed by 2 bases and 4 bases, with 22 bases remaining between them. Germline V CDR1 and CDR2: SGHRS, YFSETQ. The CDR3 here is CASSLRSKTGSHYEQYF. CDR3 sequence (DNA): TGCGCCAGCAGCTTAAGATCTAAGACCGGATCCCATTACGAGCAGTACTTC.

This clonotype was seen at least ten times. This chain connects TRBV2 to TRBJ2-6; D is ambiguous. Germline-derived CDR1 and CDR2 are SNHLY and FYNNEI. V was clipped by 4 bases and J by 0 bases, with 7 bases between them. This CDR3 region has 15 residues. CDR3 region: CASSVSFSGANVLTF. Written as DNA, the CDR3 is TGTGCCAGCAGTGTGTCTTTCTCTGGGGCCAACGTCCTGACTTTC.

This rearrangement joins TRBV15 to TRBJ2-7, with 8 bases lining up with TRBD2. CDR3 size: 15 residues. The ends lost 0 bases at V and 2 bases at J; junction bases unmatched: 3. Germline CDR1 LNHNV, CDR2 YYDKDF (reference sequence). In nucleotides, the CDR3 is TGTGCCACCAGCAGAGAGGCGGGAGGAGCCTACGAGCAGTACTTC. Encoded protein: CATSREAGGAYEQYF.

The table lists this clonotype with many counts. CDR3 sequence (DNA): TGTGCCAGCAGTTTAAGGGCCGAGCAGTACTTC. Its protein product is CASSLRAEQYF. This chain links TRBV12-3 or TRBV12-4 with TRBJ2-7; no clear D gene. The CDR3 is 11 residues long. V was shortened by 2 bases and J by 6 bases, with 5 bases between the two germline ends.

This clonotype occurred a few times. The rearrangement joins TRBV6-2 or TRBV6-3 to TRBJ2-5, with 9 bases that match TRBD2. The CDR3 runs 16 residues. Trimming removed 2 bases from V and 5 bases from J; junction bases left unmatched: 9. From germline, CDR1 is MNHEY and CDR2 SVGEGT. CDR3 sequence reads: CASSYGGRAPKETQYF. The CDR3 coding sequence is TGTGCCAGCAGTTACGGCGGGAGGGCCCCCAAGGAGACCCAGTACTTC.

This clonotype has a count of ten or more. The V call is TRBV20-1, the J call TRBJ2-1; 7 bases align to TRBD2. The V and J ends lost 3 bases and 5 bases, in that order; junction bases with no gene match: 7. Germline V gene sequence: CDR1 DFQATT, CDR2 SNEGSKA (reference sequence). This CDR3 region has 14 residues. The CDR3 DNA reads as TGCAGTGCTAGTGTTCAGCGGGGTCACAATGAGCAGTTCTTC. Its protein is CSASVQRGHNEQFF.

The chain is built from TRBV7-9 and TRBJ1-3; 9 bases match TRBD1. With V trimmed by 7 bases and J by 6 bases, 13 bases remained unmatched. This CDR3 has 16 residues. The germline V gene encodes CDR1 SEHNR and CDR2 FQNEAQ (reference sequence). The CDR3 sequence is CASTMASGQGTNTIYF. DNA for the CDR3: TGTGCCAGCACCATGGCGTCGGGACAGGGTACAAACACCATATATTTT.

This clonotype was observed a handful of times. The chain has TRBV6-1 and TRBJ2-7; 11 positions agree with TRBD2. Germline-derived CDR1 and CDR2 are MNHNS and SASEGT. Unmatched junction bases numbered 15, after V lost 5 bases and J lost 3 bases. The CDR3 extends over 18 amino acids. Here the CDR3 reads CASSRSGTSGRVGYEQYF. In nucleotides, the CDR3 is TGTGCCAGCAGTCGCTCCGGGACTAGCGGTCGTGTTGGCTACGAGCAGTACTTC.

This rearrangement joins TRBV19 to TRBJ1-4, with a weak D call TRBD1 (5 bases). Trimming stripped 2 bases from V and 7 bases from J, with 17 bases between. This CDR3 comprises 16 residues. The germline CDR1 and CDR2 sequences are LNHDA and SQIVND (reference sequence). The CDR3 protein is CASSIHRRVQGEKLFF. The CDR3 DNA is TGTGCCAGTAGTATACACAGGAGGGTTCAAGGTGAAAAACTGTTTTTT.

This clonotype was found a few times. This chain's CDR3 is CASSLTQTGPANYGYTF. DNA of the CDR3: TGTGCCAGCAGTTTAACCCAGACAGGGCCTGCTAACTATGGCTACACCTTC. The chain employs TRBV27 and TRBJ1-2; 7 bases line up with TRBD1. V dropped 2 bases and J dropped 0; count of bases not matched to a gene: 9. This CDR3 comprises 17 residues. Germline-derived CDR1 and CDR2 are MNHEY and SMNVEV (reference sequence).

The J gene is TRBJ1-4, the V gene TRBV12-3 or TRBV12-4; no definite D call. CDR3 length: 12 amino acids. Trimming removed 1 base at V and 10 bases at J, with 7 bases between. The CDR3 DNA follows: TGTGCCAGCAGTTTAGGAGGTGGAAAACTGTTTTTT. Translating it yields CASSLGGGKLFF.

This chain links TRBV5-1 with TRBJ1-6, with D tentatively TRBD1 (5 bases). With 2 bases removed from V and 6 bases from J, the gap between germline ends came to 15 bases. CDR1 is SGHRS and CDR2 is YFSETQ in the germline V gene. The CDR3 runs to 16 residues. This CDR3 is CASSLFSGTPNSPLHF. The CDR3 nucleotides are TGCGCCAGCAGCTTATTCTCCGGGACTCCTAATTCACCCCTCCACTTT.